The 6 T cell receptor beta chains below were found in one sample sequenced in a study of identical twins. MiXCR, run by TCRdb on the 5' RACE reads, gives a single entry per CDR3 protein. The sample contains hundreds of thousands of distinct CDR3 sequences, around 20% of which appear only once. These same records also appear under a second study, on T cells expressing NK-cell markers.

Sequenced sample: PBMCs. Receptors were obtained from a woman between 18 and 29 years old in good health.

In this sample, this clonotype turned up a few times. The chain has TRBV5-1 and TRBJ1-1; tentatively, D is TRBD1 (5 bases). Germline V gene lookup returns CDR1 SGHRS and CDR2 YFSETQ. This CDR3 has 14 amino acids. The V end lost 4 bases, the J end lost 1 base, and 11 bases lay between the germline ends. As DNA, the CDR3 is TGCGCCAGCAGCACTCCGACAGCGAACACTGAAGCTTTCTTT. Protein sequence: CASSTPTANTEAFF.

J is TRBJ2-1 and V is TRBV7-2; 10 nucleotides agree with TRBD1. The CDR3 runs to 15 residues. CDR1 and CDR2 from the germline V gene are SGHTA and FQGNSA. With 5 bases clipped from V and 11 bases from J, the junction kept 12 bases outside the gene matches. CDR3 loop: CASSPGTGEAFKQFF. In DNA, the CDR3 is TGTGCCAGCAGCCCCGGGACAGGGGAGGCTTTCAAGCAGTTCTTC.

The rearrangement links TRBV15 to TRBJ2-1; 15 nucleotides align to TRBD2. CDR3 length: 17 amino acids. Trimming took 5 bases from V and 6 from J; bases not matched to a gene: 8. The germline CDR1 and CDR2 sequences are LNHNV and YYDKDF (reference sequence). CDR3 DNA: TGTGCCACCAGCGGCGGGACTAGCGGGGGGTGGGGCAATGAGCAGTTCTTC. Residues: CATSGGTSGGWGNEQFF.

This clonotype occurred a few times. As DNA, the CDR3 is TGTGCCAGCAGTTTAAACGGGAGAAAGAATGAGCAGTTCTTC. Protein product: CASSLNGRKNEQFF. The chain links TRBV12-3 or TRBV12-4 to TRBJ2-1; maybe TRBD2 (6 bases). The germline V and J ends were trimmed by 2 bases and 7 bases, with 12 bases remaining between them. The CDR3 is 14 amino acids.

The chain couples TRBV4-2 to TRBJ2-1; TRBD2 matches at 10 bases. This CDR3 spans 22 amino acids. The ends lost 4 bases at V and 1 base at J; junction bases unmatched: 22. Germline values: CDR1 LGHNA, CDR2 YNFKEQ. DNA of the CDR3: TGTGCCAGCAGCCCACGTTCCCTAGCGGGGGCCTCCCCCGTGGGTTCCTACAATGAGCAGTTCTTC. Protein product: CASSPRSLAGASPVGSYNEQFF.

This clonotype has a handful of counts. The chain joins TRBV7-9 to TRBJ2-7, with TRBD2 matching 7 bases. Per germline, CDR1 SEHNR and CDR2 FQNEAQ (reference sequence). CDR3 length equals 15 residues. V lost 8 bases to trimming and J lost 2 bases; unmatched junction nucleotides: 12. CDR3 nucleotides: TGTGCCAGCGGTCCTAGGGGCGGGAGACCCTACGAGCAGTACTTC. It is translated as CASGPRGGRPYEQYF.